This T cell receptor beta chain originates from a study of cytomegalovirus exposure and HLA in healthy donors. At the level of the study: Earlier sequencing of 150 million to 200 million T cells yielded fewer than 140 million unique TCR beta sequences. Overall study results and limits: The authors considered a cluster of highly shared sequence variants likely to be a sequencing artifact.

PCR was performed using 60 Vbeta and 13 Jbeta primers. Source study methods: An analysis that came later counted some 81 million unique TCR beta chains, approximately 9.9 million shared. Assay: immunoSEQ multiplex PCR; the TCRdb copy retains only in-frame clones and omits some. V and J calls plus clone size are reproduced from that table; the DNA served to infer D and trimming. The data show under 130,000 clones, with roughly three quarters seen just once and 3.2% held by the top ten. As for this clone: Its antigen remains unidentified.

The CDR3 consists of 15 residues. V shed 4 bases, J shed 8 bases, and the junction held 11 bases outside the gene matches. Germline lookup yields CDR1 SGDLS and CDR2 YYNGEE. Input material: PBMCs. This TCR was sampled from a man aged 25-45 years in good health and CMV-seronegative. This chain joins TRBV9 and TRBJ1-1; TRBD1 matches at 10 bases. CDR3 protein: CASSRTGGEGGEAFF. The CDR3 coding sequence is TGTGCCAGCAGCAGGACAGGGGGTGAAGGTGGAGAAGCTTTCTTT.